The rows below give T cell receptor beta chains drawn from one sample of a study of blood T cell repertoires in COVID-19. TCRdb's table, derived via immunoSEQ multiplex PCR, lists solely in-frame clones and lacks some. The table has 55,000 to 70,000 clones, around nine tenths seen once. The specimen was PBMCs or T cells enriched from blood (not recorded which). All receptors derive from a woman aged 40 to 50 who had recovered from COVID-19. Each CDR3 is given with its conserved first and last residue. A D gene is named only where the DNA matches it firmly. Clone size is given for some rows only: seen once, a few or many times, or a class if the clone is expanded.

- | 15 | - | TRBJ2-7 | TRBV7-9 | TGTGCCAGCAGCGAAGGACTACACAACTCCTACGAGCAGTACTTC | CASSEGLHNSYEQYF
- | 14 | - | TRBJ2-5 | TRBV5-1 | TGCGCCAGCAGCCTGACCGGGGGAGGTGAGACCCAGTACTTC | CASSLTGGGETQYF
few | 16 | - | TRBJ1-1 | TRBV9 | TGTGCCAGCACCAAAACCTGGCAAGGGGATAACACTGAAGCTTTCTTT | CASTKTWQGDNTEAFF
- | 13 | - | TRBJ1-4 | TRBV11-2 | TGTGCCAGCAGCCGGGGGTACGGCGAAAAACTGTTTTTT | CASSRGYGEKLFF
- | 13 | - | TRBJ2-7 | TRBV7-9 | TGTGCCAGCAGCATCGGGACTTCCCTCGAGCAGTACTTC | CASSIGTSLEQYF
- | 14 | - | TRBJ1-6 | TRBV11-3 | TGTGCCAGCAGCCCCGACGGGTCCAATTCATCCCTCCACTTT | CASSPDGSNSSLHF
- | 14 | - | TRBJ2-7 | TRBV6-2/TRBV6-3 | TGTGCCAGCAGTTCGGGCGGATCCCAGGGGGAGCAGTACTTC | CASSSGGSQGEQYF
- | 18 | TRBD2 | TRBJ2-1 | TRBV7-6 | TGTGCCAGCACCCTCCGGGGGACTAAGGCGGGGGGGCGAAATGAGCAGTTCTTC | CASTLRGTKAGGRNEQFF
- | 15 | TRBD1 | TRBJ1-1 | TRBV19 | TGTGCCAGTAGTATGGACAGGGGAAAGGGCACTGAAGCTTTCTTT | CASSMDRGKGTEAFF
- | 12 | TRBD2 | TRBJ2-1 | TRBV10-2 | TGCGCCAGCAGTGAGCCGCGGGGGTTTAAGTTCTTC | CASSEPRGFKFF
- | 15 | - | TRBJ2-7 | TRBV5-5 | TGTGCCAGCAGCTTCCGGGACATTACCTTCTACGAGCAGTACTTC | CASSFRDITFYEQYF
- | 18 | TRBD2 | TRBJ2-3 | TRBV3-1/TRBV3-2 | TGTGCCAGCAGCCAAGATCGACCAGGCGGGGGGCTAACAGATACGCAGTATTTT | CASSQDRPGGGLTDTQYF
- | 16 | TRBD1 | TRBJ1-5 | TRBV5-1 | TGCGCCAGCAGCTTAATAGGACAGGGGGACAATCAGCCCCAGCATTTT | CASSLIGQGDNQPQHF
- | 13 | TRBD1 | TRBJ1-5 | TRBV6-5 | TGTGCCAGCAGCATCTCTTTACAGGGGTCTACGCATTTT | CASSISLQGSTHF
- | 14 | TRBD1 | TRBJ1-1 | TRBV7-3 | TGTGCCAGCAGCTTATCGGGACAGCTAATTGAAGCTTTCTTT | CASSLSGQLIEAFF
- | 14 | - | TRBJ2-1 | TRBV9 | TGTGCCAGCAGCGCAGCGGCCGGCTACAATGAGCAGTTCTTC | CASSAAAGYNEQFF
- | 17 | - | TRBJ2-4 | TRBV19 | TGTGCCAGTAGTACACATTCCGGGGGATTCGCCAAAAACATTCAGTACTTC | CASSTHSGGFAKNIQYF
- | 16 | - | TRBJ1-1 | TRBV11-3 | TGTGCCAGCAGCTCCCCGGGAGGGCCCAAGAACACTGAAGCTTTCTTT | CASSSPGGPKNTEAFF
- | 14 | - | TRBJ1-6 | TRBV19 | TGTGCCAGTAATCAGGCTTCTCATAATTCACCCCTCCACTTT | CASNQASHNSPLHF
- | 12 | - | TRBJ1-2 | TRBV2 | TGTGCCAGCAAACAGGACAGAGATGGCTACACCTTC | CASKQDRDGYTF
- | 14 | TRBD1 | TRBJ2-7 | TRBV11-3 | TGTGCCAGCAGCGGCCGGGACAGCTCCTACGAGCAGTACTTC | CASSGRDSSYEQYF
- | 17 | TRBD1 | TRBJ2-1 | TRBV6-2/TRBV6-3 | TGTGCCAGCAGTTACTTCCGCACGGACAGGGGGAATGATGAGCAGTTCTTC | CASSYFRTDRGNDEQFF
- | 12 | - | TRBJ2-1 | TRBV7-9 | TGTGCCAGCAGCTGGGAGAACAATGAGCAGTTCTTC | CASSWENNEQFF
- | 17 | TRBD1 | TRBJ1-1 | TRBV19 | TGTGCCAGTAGTATAGGATTGGGACAGGCCTTGAACACTGAAGCTTTCTTT | CASSIGLGQALNTEAFF
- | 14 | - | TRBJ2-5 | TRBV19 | TGTGCCAGTAGTATCCCCGGCTCTAGGGAGACCCAGTACTTC | CASSIPGSRETQYF
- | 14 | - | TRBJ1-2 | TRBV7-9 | TGTGCCAGCAGCTTAAGCGGAGATTACGATGGCTACACCTTC | CASSLSGDYDGYTF
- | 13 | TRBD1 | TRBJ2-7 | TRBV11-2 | TGTGCCAGCAGCTTAGGCGCAGGGGGCGAGCAGTACTTC | CASSLGAGGEQYF
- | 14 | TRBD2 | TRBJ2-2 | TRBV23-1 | TGCGCCAGCAGTCAATCCGGGAGGGCCGGGGAGCTGTTTTTT | CASSQSGRAGELFF
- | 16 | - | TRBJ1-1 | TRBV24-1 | TGTGCCACCAGTGAAAGAGGTGGTCCCTTCTACACTGAAGCTTTCTTT | CATSERGGPFYTEAFF
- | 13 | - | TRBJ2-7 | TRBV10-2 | TGCGCCAGCACCCGGACAGAGGGTGCAGAGCAGTACTTC | CASTRTEGAEQYF
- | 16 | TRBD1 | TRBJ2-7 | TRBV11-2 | TGTGCCAGCAGGTCTAACCCGGGACAGGGAATGTACGAGCAGTACTTC | CASRSNPGQGMYEQYF
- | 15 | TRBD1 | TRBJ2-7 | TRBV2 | TGTGCCAGTTATTGGCCGGGACAGGAATCCTACGAGCAGTACTTC | CASYWPGQESYEQYF
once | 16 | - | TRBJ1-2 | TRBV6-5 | TGTGCCAGCAGTTATGACCAGGCGGGAGGTTCGCGTGGCTACACCTTC | CASSYDQAGGSRGYTF
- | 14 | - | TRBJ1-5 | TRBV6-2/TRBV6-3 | TGTGCCAGCAGTTGGACTGGGAGCAATCAGCCCCAGCATTTT | CASSWTGSNQPQHF
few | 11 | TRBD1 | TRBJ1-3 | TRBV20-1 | TGCAGTGCTGGCAAGGACAGGGGATTATATTTT | CSAGKDRGLYF
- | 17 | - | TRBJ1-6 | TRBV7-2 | TGTGCCAGCACTCTTAGTGCGGGAAGACATAATAATTCACCCCTCCACTTT | CASTLSAGRHNNSPLHF
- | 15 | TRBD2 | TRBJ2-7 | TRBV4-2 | TGTGCCAGCAGCCAAGCGCCTAGCGGGCTCTACGAGCAGTACTTC | CASSQAPSGLYEQYF
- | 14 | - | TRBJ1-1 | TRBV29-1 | TGCAGCGTTGACGGTCCGGGATTAAACACTGAAGCTTTCTTT | CSVDGPGLNTEAFF
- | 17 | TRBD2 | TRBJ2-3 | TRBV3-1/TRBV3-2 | TGTGCCAGCAGCCAAGGAAGGAGCGGGGGCAGCACAGATACGCAGTATTTT | CASSQGRSGGSTDTQYF
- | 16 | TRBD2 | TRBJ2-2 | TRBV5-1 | TGCGCCAGCAGCGTTACTAGCGCGAAGAACACCGGGGAGCTGTTTTTT | CASSVTSAKNTGELFF
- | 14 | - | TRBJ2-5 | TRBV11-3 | TGTGCCAGCAGCTTAGATCCCCAGCAAGAGACCCAGTACTTC | CASSLDPQQETQYF
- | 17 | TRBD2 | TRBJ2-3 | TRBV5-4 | TGTGCCAGCAGCCCATTCGGACTAGCGGGGGACACAGATACGCAGTATTTT | CASSPFGLAGDTDTQYF